One and the same sample provided the 3 T cell receptor beta chains below, sequenced in a study of cytomegalovirus exposure and HLA in healthy donors. Measured with immunoSEQ multiplex PCR; TCRdb has only the in-frame clones, and not every one. The sample yields roughly 300,000 clones, roughly 85% seen once. Sample: PBMCs. The receptor set was obtained from a woman under 30 in good health and CMV-seronegative.

The chain carries TRBV5-1 and TRBJ1-5; possibly TRBD1 for D (5 bases). The CDR3 has 13 residues. Trimming removed 4 bases at V and 5 bases at J, with 10 bases between. CDR1 is SGHRS and CDR2 is YFSETQ in the germline V gene. CDR3 sequence reads: CASSLMTDQPQHF. The CDR3 DNA reads as TGCGCCAGCAGCCTGATGACAGATCAGCCCCAGCATTTT.

The gene calls are TRBV9 and TRBJ2-7; D possibly corresponds to TRBD1 (7 bases). The V end was cut by 0 bases, the J end by 6 bases, with 16 bases between. Looked up from germline, CDR1 is SGDLS and CDR2 is YYNGEE. This CDR3 has 15 amino acids. The CDR3 loop reads CASSVVGQGGAEQYF. Here the CDR3 DNA reads TGTGCCAGCAGCGTAGTGGGGCAGGGGGGCGCCGAGCAGTACTTC. The whole variable domain, remainder taken from reference TRBV9 and TRBJ2-7, is DSGVTQTPKHLITATGQRVTLRCSPRSGDLSVYWYQQSLDQGLQFLIQYYNGEERAKGNILERFSAQQFPDLHSELNLSSLELGDSALYFCASSVVGQGGAEQYFGPGTRLTVT.

The rearrangement links TRBV5-1 to TRBJ2-5, with D perhaps TRBD2 (6 bases). Trimming removed 0 bases at V and 5 bases at J, with 11 bases between. CDR1 and CDR2 from the germline V gene are SGHRS and YFSETQ. This CDR3 comprises 14 residues. The CDR3 region is CASSLDGGLETQYF. The CDR3 DNA reads TGCGCCAGCAGCTTGGACGGAGGGTTGGAGACCCAGTACTTC.